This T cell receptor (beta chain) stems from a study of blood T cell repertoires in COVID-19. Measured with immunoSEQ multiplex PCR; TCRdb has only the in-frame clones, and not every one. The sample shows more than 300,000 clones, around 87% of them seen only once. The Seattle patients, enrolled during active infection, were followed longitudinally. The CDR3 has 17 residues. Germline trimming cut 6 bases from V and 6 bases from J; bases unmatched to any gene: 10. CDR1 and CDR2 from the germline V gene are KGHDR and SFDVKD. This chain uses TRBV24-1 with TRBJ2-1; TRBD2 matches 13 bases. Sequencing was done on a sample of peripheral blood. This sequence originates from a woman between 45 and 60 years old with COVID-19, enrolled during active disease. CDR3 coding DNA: TGTGCCACCAGTAACACCCCCGGACTAGCGGGGGCCAATGAGCAGTTCTTC. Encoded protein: CATSNTPGLAGANEQFF.